This entry is about one T cell receptor beta chain. This CDR3 comprises 13 residues. Germline CDR1 reads SGDLS; CDR2 reads YYNGEE. V lost 2 bases and J lost 6; bases outside the gene matches: 5. This entry is derived from a study of blood T cell repertoires in COVID-19. Clones were read by immunoSEQ multiplex PCR, and TCRdb kept only the in-frame ones, dropping some. Found here are roughly 230,000 clones, about 85% of them singletons; the top ten hold 8% to 11%. The sample was peripheral blood. The chain employs TRBV9 and TRBJ2-7, with TRBD1 identical over 7 bases. The origin of this receptor is a woman of 80 years or more with COVID-19, enrolled during active disease. CDR3 coding DNA: TGTGCCAGCAGCGTCCGGGACAGAGGCGAGCAGTACTTC. It translates to CASSVRDRGEQYF. Full variable domain (rest looked up from reference TRBV9 and TRBJ2-7): DSGVTQTPKHLITATGQRVTLRCSPRSGDLSVYWYQQSLDQGLQFLIQYYNGEERAKGNILERFSAQQFPDLHSELNLSSLELGDSALYFCASSVRDRGEQYFGPGTRLTVT.